Presented here are 30 T cell receptor beta chains from one specimen sequenced in a study of PD-1 blockade in classical Hodgkin lymphoma. TCRdb keeps only in-frame clones here, not all; method: immunoSEQ multiplex PCR. This sample has some 20,000 clones, with 80% found just once. The time point was: cycle 4 day 1 (C4D1), after six to seven weeks of nivolumab. Relapses following autologous stem cell transplantation were seen in all patients, with brentuximab vedotin exposure varying. This specimen consisted of peripheral blood mononuclear cells (PBMCs), obtained before the fourth cycle of nivolumab. All receptors derive from a human donor with classical Hodgkin lymphoma.

The J gene is TRBJ1-6, the V gene TRBV29-1; TRBD1 matches 7 bases. In germline, CDR1 is SQVTM, CDR2 ANQGSEA. V gave up 5 bases and J gave up 7 bases; unmatched junction bases: 8. There are 14 residues in the CDR3. The CDR3 nucleotides read TGCAGCGTTTCCGACAGGGCGCGGAATTCACCCCTCCACTTT. This sequence encodes CSVSDRARNSPLHF.

This chain links TRBV4-1 with TRBJ1-1; D is uncertain. V was clipped by 2 bases and J by 1 base, with 8 bases between them. The CDR3 is 14 amino acids. Germline CDR1 reads MGHRA; CDR2 reads YSYEKL. The CDR3 nucleotides are TGCGCCAGCAGCCAATCCGTGGGGAACACTGAAGCTTTCTTT. Its translation is CASSQSVGNTEAFF.

V is TRBV6-5 and J is TRBJ2-3; D remains unclear. Germline assignment: CDR1 MNHEY and CDR2 SVGAGI. The CDR3 runs to 15 residues. Trimming pared 0 bases from V and 0 bases from J, leaving 7 bases between. CDR3 nucleotide sequence: TGTGCCAGCAGTTACTCGCGGCAGAGCACAGATACGCAGTATTTT. Residues: CASSYSRQSTDTQYF.

The CDR3 nucleotides are TGCGCCAGCAGCTTGCACGGACAGTACCAAGAGACCCAGTACTTC. This encodes CASSLHGQYQETQYF. This chain uses TRBV5-1 with TRBJ2-5, with a weak D call TRBD1 (6 bases). With 1 base removed from V and 0 bases from J, the gap between germline ends came to 10 bases. The CDR3 contains 15 residues. The germline V gene encodes CDR1 SGHRS and CDR2 YFSETQ.

The rearrangement joins TRBV2 to TRBJ2-3; TRBD2 agrees at 10 bases. The CDR3 has 14 amino acids. Germline V lookup: CDR1 SNHLY, CDR2 FYNNEI. The V segment lost 6 bases and the J segment 6 bases; nucleotides outside the gene matches: 6. CDR3: CASSLAGGGDTQYF. The CDR3, as DNA: TGTGCCAGCAGCTTAGCGGGGGGAGGGGATACGCAGTATTTT. The entire variable domain, with the rest obtained from reference TRBV2 and TRBJ2-3, is as follows: EPEVTQTPSHQVTQMGQEVILRCVPISNHLYFYWYRQILGQKVEFLVSFYNNEISEKSEIFDDQFSVERPDGSNFTLKIRSTKLEDSAMYFCASSLAGGGDTQYFGPGTRLTVL.

This chain connects TRBV2 to TRBJ2-2, with 7 bases identical to TRBD1. This CDR3 is 15 amino acids long. The ends lost 5 bases at V and 2 bases at J; junction bases unmatched: 5. Looked up from germline, CDR1 is SNHLY and CDR2 is FYNNEI. CDR3 sequence (DNA): TGTGCCAGCAGTTCCGGGACAGCTAACACCGGGGAGCTGTTTTTT. This translates into CASSSGTANTGELFF.

This clone was counted a single time. The CDR3 is CATSLGWGAYEQYF. The DNA for the CDR3 is TGCGCCACCTCCCTTGGATGGGGGGCCTACGAGCAGTACTTC. V and J are TRBV5-1 and TRBJ2-7; a weak D match, TRBD2 (6 bases). This CDR3 has 14 amino acids. The V end was cut by 9 bases, the J end by 2 bases, with 18 bases between. Germline lookup yields CDR1 SGHRS and CDR2 YFSETQ. Together with reference TRBV5-1 and TRBJ2-7, the CDR3 gives the full variable domain: KAGVTQTPRYLIKTRGQQVTLSCSPISGHRSVSWYQQTPGQGLQFLFEYFSETQRNKGNFPGRFSGRQFSNSRSEMNVSTLELGDSALYLCATSLGWGAYEQYFGPGTRLTVT.

The V gene is TRBV6-5, the J gene TRBJ2-2; 7 bases are shared with TRBD1. The CDR3 loop spans 15 amino acids. Germline V gives CDR1 MNHEY, CDR2 SVGAGI. The V segment lost 5 bases and the J segment 5 bases; nucleotides outside the gene matches: 8. In DNA form, the CDR3 reads TGTGCCAGCAGTCGCCGACAGGGACGAACCGGGGAGCTGTTTTTT. Translation gives CASSRRQGRTGELFF.

The chain has TRBV27 and TRBJ1-2; D not resolved. Germline-derived CDR1 and CDR2 are MNHEY and SMNVEV (reference sequence). This CDR3 contains 14 residues. The V and J ends lost 2 bases and 4 bases respectively, with 11 bases between them. The CDR3 is CASSLTRSSYGYTF. For the CDR3, the DNA is TGTGCCAGCAGTTTAACCAGGTCAAGCTATGGCTACACCTTC.

The chain recombines TRBV5-1 with TRBJ1-2; maybe TRBD1 (5 bases). This CDR3 is 14 amino acids long. V lost 0 bases, J lost 7 bases, and 13 bases lay in between. CDR1 is SGHRS and CDR2 is YFSETQ in the germline V gene. The CDR3 loop reads CASSLEIGASGYTF. The CDR3 DNA follows: TGCGCCAGCAGCTTGGAAATAGGGGCGTCTGGCTACACCTTC.

The rearrangement links TRBV19 to TRBJ2-3, with D perhaps matching TRBD2 (5 bases). This CDR3 is 15 amino acids long. CDR1 is LNHDA and CDR2 is SQIVND in the germline V gene (reference sequence). The V gene lost 3 bases and the J gene lost 4 bases, with 14 bases spanning the gap. DNA for the CDR3: TGTGCCAGTAGTATTCTTTTGGGAGAGCCAGATACGCAGTATTTT. It is translated as CASSILLGEPDTQYF. Looking up the rest from reference TRBV19 and TRBJ2-3 gives the full variable domain: DGGITQSPKYLFRKEGQNVTLSCEQNLNHDAMYWYRQDPGQGLRLIYYSQIVNDFQKGDIAEGYSVSREKKESFPLTVTSAQKNPTAFYLCASSILLGEPDTQYFGPGTRLTVL.

The J gene is TRBJ2-3, the V gene TRBV28, with 9 positions matching TRBD1. CDR1 is MDHEN, CDR2 SYDVKM, per germline. The ends lost 5 bases at V and 6 bases at J; junction bases unmatched: 9. The CDR3 length is 15 residues. This CDR3 is CASSEQGAQSDTQYF. Written as DNA, the CDR3 is TGTGCCAGCAGTGAACAGGGGGCCCAATCTGATACGCAGTATTTT.

The chain uses TRBV7-9 and TRBJ1-2; D gene uncertain. V lost 2 bases, J lost 5 bases, and 12 bases lay in between. Looked up from germline, CDR1 is SEHNR and CDR2 is FQNEAQ (reference sequence). This CDR3 comprises 14 residues. CDR3 coding DNA: TGTGCCAGCAGCTTAAGTAGTATGGGTTATGGCTACACCTTC. Its protein product is CASSLSSMGYGYTF. The full variable domain, rest sourced from reference TRBV7-9 and TRBJ1-2, is DTGVSQNPRHKITKRGQNVTFRCDPISEHNRLYWYRQTLGQGPEFLTYFQNEAQLEKSRLLSDRFSAERPKGSFSTLEIQRTEQGDSAMYLCASSLSSMGYGYTFGSGTRLTVV.

This clone appeared a few times. DNA for the CDR3: TGTGCCAGCAGCGCAGTGGGAGGGGGGGCTCGAGAGACCCAGTACTTC. This encodes CASSAVGGGARETQYF. The chain couples TRBV5-4 to TRBJ2-5; tentatively, D is TRBD2 (7 bases). V lost 4 bases and J 4 bases, leaving 20 bases between the germline ends. The CDR3 is 16 residues long. The germline CDR1 and CDR2 sequences are SGHNT and YYREEE (reference sequence).

V usage is TRBV7-2 and J usage is TRBJ2-7; D is ambiguous. With 1 base removed from V and 6 bases from J, the gap between germline ends came to 10 bases. Germline lookup yields CDR1 SGHTA and CDR2 FQGNSA. The CDR3 spans 13 residues. For the CDR3, the DNA is TGTGCCAGCAGCTTAGGCATTATCCCCGAGCAGTACTTC. Its translation is CASSLGIIPEQYF.

V is TRBV5-4 and J is TRBJ2-3; D unclear. CDR1 is SGHNT, CDR2 YYREEE, per germline (reference sequence). V shed 0 bases and J shed 0 bases, with 5 bases lying between them. CDR3 size: 14 residues. This chain's CDR3 is CASSLDGSTDTQYF. Here the CDR3 DNA reads TGTGCCAGCAGCTTGGACGGGAGCACAGATACGCAGTATTTT.

The rearrangement links TRBV6-5 to TRBJ2-1; the match to TRBD2 covers 8 bases. V gave up 7 bases and J gave up 7 bases; unmatched junction bases: 12. Looked up from germline, CDR1 is MNHEY and CDR2 is SVGAGI. The CDR3 is made up of 15 amino acids. CDR3 coding DNA: TGTGCCAGCATTTCTATCCGGGAGGGTACTAATGAGCAGTTCTTC. Its protein product is CASISIREGTNEQFF.

This clone has only one observation. The chain is built from TRBV2 and TRBJ1-1; 7 bases match TRBD1. Trimming removed 6 bases from V and 3 bases from J; junction bases left unmatched: 7. Per the germline V gene, CDR1 is SNHLY and CDR2 is FYNNEI. The CDR3 length is 14 residues. The CDR3 is CASSRQGLDTEAFF. The CDR3 DNA sequence: TGTGCCAGCAGCCGACAGGGTTTGGACACTGAAGCTTTCTTT.

V is TRBV19 and J is TRBJ2-7, with D possibly being TRBD1 or TRBD2 (6 bases each). The germline CDR1 and CDR2 sequences are LNHDA and SQIVND (reference sequence). The CDR3 is 14 amino acids. V lost 3 bases and J lost 5, with 14 bases in between. The DNA for the CDR3 is TGTGCCAGTAGTATCTGGGGGGCTAACGACGAGCAGTACTTC. It encodes CASSIWGANDEQYF. Full variable domain (rest looked up from reference TRBV19 and TRBJ2-7): DGGITQSPKYLFRKEGQNVTLSCEQNLNHDAMYWYRQDPGQGLRLIYYSQIVNDFQKGDIAEGYSVSREKKESFPLTVTSAQKNPTAFYLCASSIWGANDEQYFGPGTRLTVT.

This clone was observed a single time. J is TRBJ2-2 and V is TRBV27; 7 bases are shared with TRBD2. CDR3 length: 16 amino acids. V was pared by 1 base and J by 1 base, with 3 bases of the junction left unmatched. Looked up from germline, CDR1 is MNHEY and CDR2 is SMNVEV (reference sequence). CDR3 DNA sequence: TGTGCCAGCAGTTTATTGGCTAGCGGGAACACCGGGGAGCTGTTTTTT. It encodes CASSLLASGNTGELFF.

The chain combines TRBV6-4 with TRBJ1-1; TRBD1 might be the D (6 bases). V was pared by 3 bases and J by 4 bases, with 12 bases between. Germline CDR1 is MRHNA and CDR2 is SNTAGT. This CDR3 spans 14 amino acids. CDR3: CASSEKQGGTEAFF. The CDR3 bases are TGTGCCAGCAGTGAGAAACAGGGTGGCACTGAAGCTTTCTTT.

This sequence joins TRBV4-3 and TRBJ1-2; the D gene is possibly TRBD1 (5 bases). V shed 4 bases and J shed 5 bases, with 14 bases lying between them. The CDR3 spans 14 residues. In germline, CDR1 is LGHNA, CDR2 YSLEER. The CDR3 spells CASSPTEGYYGYTF. The CDR3 region has the DNA TGCGCCAGCAGCCCGACAGAGGGTTATTATGGCTACACCTTC.

This clone was seen a few times. V and J are TRBV6-1 and TRBJ1-6; D unresolved. The CDR3 runs to 15 residues. Trimming took off 1 base at V and 8 bases at J, with 12 bases between the two ends. Germline V CDR1 and CDR2: MNHNS, SASEGT. The CDR3 DNA reads as TGTGCCAGCAGTGAAGGAACACGGGCTCATTCACCCCTCCACTTT. This encodes CASSEGTRAHSPLHF.

This clone was observed a few times. The rearrangement links TRBV6-1 to TRBJ1-6; no firm D call. V was clipped by 1 base and J by 10 bases, with 8 bases between them. Germline values: CDR1 MNHNS, CDR2 SASEGT. This CDR3 is 13 amino acids long. The CDR3 here is CASSEVDRSPLHF. CDR3 bases: TGTGCCAGCAGTGAAGTGGATAGGTCACCCCTCCACTTT.

The chain uses TRBV21-1 and TRBJ2-7; the table's D call, TRBD2, was not checked against the DNA. TRBV21-1 is a pseudogene locus. This CDR3 region has 16 residues. Written as DNA, the CDR3 is TGTGCCAGCAGCTCTTCGGCGTGTGACTGCACCTACGAGCAGTACTTC. It translates to CASSSSACDCTYEQYF.

The J gene is TRBJ2-3, the V gene TRBV6-5; 11 bases fit TRBD2. J lost 4 bases, V lost 6 bases, and 3 bases had no gene match. This CDR3 is built from 14 residues. Germline CDR1 MNHEY, CDR2 SVGAGI. This CDR3 is CASSRSGGADTQYF. The CDR3 DNA follows: TGTGCCAGCAGCCGTAGCGGGGGGGCAGATACGCAGTATTTT.

This clone occurred a few times. The chain combines TRBV6-4 with TRBJ2-3; 9 bases are shared with TRBD2. The CDR3 has 15 amino acids. The germline V gene has CDR1 MRHNA and CDR2 SNTAGT. Losses at the gene ends were 2 bases for V and 6 bases for J; bases not matched to a gene: 6. Written as DNA, the CDR3 is TGTGCCAGCAGTGACGGCGGGAGGGCCTATGATACGCAGTATTTT. It encodes CASSDGGRAYDTQYF.

This clone showed up just a few times. The J gene is TRBJ1-2, the V gene TRBV7-6; D ambiguous. The CDR3 contains 14 residues. Germline loops: CDR1 SGHVS, CDR2 FNYEAQ. V dropped 4 bases and J dropped 8 bases, with 17 bases sitting between them. The CDR3 bases are TGTGCCAGCAGCTCGATGGCGGTCGGAACCGGCTACACCTTC. Protein product: CASSSMAVGTGYTF. Complete variable domain (other parts from reference TRBV7-6 and TRBJ1-2): GAGVSQSPRYKVTKRGQDVALRCDPISGHVSLYWYRQALGQGPEFLTYFNYEAQQDKSGLPNDRFSAERPEGSISTLTIQRTEQRDSAMYRCASSSMAVGTGYTFGSGTRLTVV.

The V and J genes are TRBV4-2 and TRBJ1-2; 7 bases agree with TRBD1. V shed 3 bases, J shed 3 bases, and the junction held 4 bases outside the gene matches. This CDR3 spans 14 amino acids. Germline CDR1 and CDR2: LGHNA and YNFKEQ. Written as DNA, the CDR3 is TGTGCCAGCAGCCAGTCCGGGACAGACTATGGCTACACCTTC. Encoded protein: CASSQSGTDYGYTF.

The V and J genes are TRBV6-5 and TRBJ2-1, with 7 bases matching TRBD2. Trimming at V came to 0 bases and at J to 1 base, leaving 0 bases not matched to a gene. Germline V lookup: CDR1 MNHEY, CDR2 SVGAGI. The CDR3 extends over 15 amino acids. The CDR3, as DNA: TGTGCCAGCAGTTACTCGGGGGGGTCCTACAATGAGCAGTTCTTC. It is translated as CASSYSGGSYNEQFF.